This TCR beta chain was recovered during a study of shared clonotypes between healthy human individuals. CDR1 and CDR2 (germline): DFQATT, SNEGSKA (reference sequence). Trimming pared 1 base from V and 5 bases from J, leaving 4 bases between. The CDR3 has 11 residues. As regards this clone: Other DNA sequences in this sample translate to the same CDR3.

TCRdb's copy holds only in-frame clones and misses some; the assay was immunoSEQ multiplex PCR. The table records about 2.4 million clones, 93% of them present only once. This receptor was obtained from a man between 18 and 35 years old in good health. Some clones in this sample may be carry-over from other donors' samples. This chain uses TRBV20-1 with TRBJ2-3; no clear D gene. The source material was naive CD4+ T cells from PBMCs. Subset in this sample: CD45RA+ positively selected. The CDR3 is CSARVRDTQYF. The CDR3 DNA follows: TGCAGTGCTAGAGTCAGAGATACGCAGTATTTT.